This T cell receptor (beta chain) was captured by sequencing in a study of regulatory T cells in long-lasting Graves disease (dated by TCRdb to the early 2020s). In the study overall: Newly diagnosed Graves' disease patients had taken antithyroid drugs for less than 3 months. Patients with persistent Graves' disease were compared with patients with newly diagnosed Graves' disease using TCR sequencing and RNA sequencing of peripheral blood. The study took place in China and was registered as a clinical trial. A total of around 33 samples were covered by TCR sequencing, comprising around 13 persistent and roughly 20 newly diagnosed Graves' disease patients.

Library method: multiplex PCR. The sequencer was an Illumina HiSeq 4000. iRepertoire HTBI primers and Arm-PCR amplification of CDR3 regions were used to construct TCR beta libraries. Before sequencing, the PCR products went through gel purification. Per the original workflow: Across samples, roughly 60 TRBV and roughly 15 TRBJ segments were identified and used for gene usage analysis of CDR3 amino acid clonotypes. Filtered high-quality paired reads were merged into contigs using COPE and FqMerger. BLAST was used to align contigs to the IMGT TRBV, TRBD and TRBJ reference genes, and CDR3 was defined following IMGT. Any clonotype with a frequency above 0.1% was classified as a highly expanded clone. Shannon entropy was used to measure repertoire diversity, and the Gini coefficient was used to measure V-J evenness. Clonotypes shared by more than one individual were considered public. Using fastp at Q25 and MiXCR, TCRdb reprocessed the public reads and kept productive beta chains. Under each unique CDR3 protein, matching rows form one entry showing the most common genes and DNA. The V and J calls reflect TCRdb's pipeline rather than the authors' work. In this sample the table shows over 400,000 distinct CDR3 sequences, 11% to 15% of which occur a single time. Approximately 19% of the sample is held by the ten biggest clonotypes.

In light of the paper, this sample's time point label describes: newly diagnosed GD, antithyroid drugs for less than 3 months. RNA was extracted from PBMCs in TRIzol for both TCR sequencing and RNA sequencing. Graves' disease was diagnosed according to American Thyroid Association guidelines. The patients came from an endocrinology department in Xi'an, China. Each patient gave 7.5 to 10 milliliters of peripheral blood, collected in an EDTA anticoagulant tube. Ficoll Paque Plus density gradient separation was used to isolate PBMCs, and no further T cell sorting was done. RNA quality was checked with an Agilent 2100 Bioanalyzer and agarose gel, and concentration with a NanoDrop 2000. This clonotype showed up many times. Its antigen remains undetermined. No much larger clonotype is one base removed from it; base qualities were not supplied. Beyond this particular receptor, the publication reports: Patients with persistent disease shared more public clonotypes (about 2,500) than newly diagnosed patients did (about 1,000). Persistent disease showed preferential use of TRBV28, TRBJ1-2 and TRBJ2-5, whereas newly diagnosed disease favored TRBV20-1 and TRBJ2-1. Compared with newly diagnosed patients, persistent Graves' disease patients had lower TCR Shannon entropy and fewer highly expanded clones, which suggests clonal expansion. Only peripheral blood was studied, because thyroid tissue, the primary lesion, was inaccessible. The authors noted that the small sample size was a limitation that may lower accuracy. Sequencing and analysis were limited to the TCR beta chain.

V is reduced by 3 bases and J by 6 bases, leaving a spacing of 12 bases between them. The CDR1 and CDR2 encoded by the germline V gene are SGHRS and YFSETQ. Counted from cysteine to phenylalanine, this CDR3 has 13 amino acids. Only the CDR3 portion is preserved as DNA: 39 bases, with reading frame beginning at the first base. These data also formed part of another study, on T cells in Graves' hyperthyroidism and ophthalmopathy. The second publication reports: Stable Graves' hyperthyroidism was defined as no progression to ophthalmopathy during 18 months of follow-up. The hyperthyroidism patients were between 18 and 65 years old and newly diagnosed, with a disease duration of less than 2 months. Patients with uncontrolled infections, other autoimmune diseases, pregnancy or lactation were excluded. Diagnoses relied on clinical symptoms, serum thyroxine and TRAb, thyroid ultrasound and orbital computed tomography. The TCR CDR3 was subjected to a first round of RT-PCR using the HTBI primer set and the Qiagen OneStep RT-PCR kit. Most expanded thyroid clonotypes (frequency above 0.001) were also detected in blood, a finding suggesting that blood repertoires may reflect thyroid immune responses. A model built on a 13 V-J signature distinguished ophthalmopathy from stable hyperthyroidism, reaching 85% to 90% sensitivity and under 84% specificity in cross-validation and 80%/75% in testing. In validation, progression to ophthalmopathy was predicted by the model with 70.59% sensitivity and approximately 78% specificity, a median of about 6 months before onset. To identify TCR V-J signatures that set the groups apart, the researchers used a discovery cohort of roughly 100 patients, made up of about 44 with Graves' ophthalmopathy and about 59 with stable Graves' hyperthyroidism. Prospective prediction of ophthalmopathy was tested in an independent validation cohort consisting of 18 hyperthyroidism patients and 17 patients who later progressed to ophthalmopathy. The 75 to 100 discovery patients were randomly divided into training and test sets at a 7:3 ratio. In several Graves' hyperthyroidism patients, the study also compared T-cell repertoires from thyroid tissue with T-cell repertoires from blood. After blood sampling, hyperthyroidism patients were treated with methimazole at a starting dose of 30 mg daily, and ophthalmopathy patients were treated with high-dose intravenous methylprednisolone. Libraries were constructed in a second round of multiplex PCR, after which size selection and purification were performed. The libraries were sequenced on an Illumina HiSeq2000 using paired-end 100 bp reads. Raw data were processed with SOAPnuke, discarding reads with adapters, uncalled bases, mean Phred below 15, or no exact constant-primer or identifier match. High-quality paired reads were merged with COPE v1.2.5, and unique nucleotide sequences were defined as clonotypes. MiTCR v1.1 was used to align the clonotypes against IMGT TRBV, TRBD and TRBJ reference segments. Analysis was restricted to V-J combinations with a frequency above 0.0001, which covered approximately 99% of repertoires. A TCS score was defined as the ratio of F50 (clonal expansion) to E x V (chaos), with BLOSUM62-based TCRdist applied between CDR3 peptides within each V-J. Welch's t-statistics and random forest reduced 500 to 550 V-J features to roughly 13, which were used in a naive Bayes classifier (R e1071). No statistical method was used to set the sample size in advance, and investigators knew the group allocation. TCR Vbeta CDR3 sequencing of 135 peripheral blood samples (around 45 ophthalmopathy, 75 to 80 hyperthyroidism and roughly 17 progressor patients) is reported in the paper.

This receptor chain uses TRBV5-1 and TRBJ1-1; no confident D gene assignment can be made. Sequenced material: peripheral blood mononuclear cells (PBMCs), taken at new diagnosis, from a patient treated with antithyroid drugs. The source of this sequence is a woman in her fifties or sixties with Graves disease. Donor details come from another sample of the same person, matched by shared clones. The CDR3 region: CASSSPVGSEAFF. The bases are TGCGCCAGCAGCTCCCCCGTGGGATCTGAAGCTTTCTTT.